The clone carrying this T cell receptor beta chain was counted between two and nine times. Antigen unknown. TCRdb independently ran MiXCR on the RACE reads; one entry per CDR3 protein. Found here are about 97,000 distinct CDR3 sequences, around a quarter of them singletons; the top ten hold 10% to 13%. Germline loops: CDR1 SGHDN, CDR2 FVKESK. CDR3 size: 16 residues. Trimming removed 1 base at V and 1 base at J, with 14 bases between. This specimen belongs to a study of human T cells and chemical hapten exposure. On the study more broadly: Each week of the roughly 26-week study, patients had diphenylcyclopropenone applied to the scalp. Whole-study results and caveats: Controls had significantly fewer large CDR3 similarity clusters than were formed by expanded TCRs.

Time point in this sample: patch test 3, about 24 weeks after DPC sensitization. Treatment specified: therapeutic diphenylcyclopropenone sensitization with weekly scalp DPC. The starting material, unfractionated whole blood, was used for total RNA extraction. The rearrangement joins TRBV14 to TRBJ2-7; a possible D gene is TRBD2 (6 bases). Sequenced here: whole blood, sampled in connection with sensitization to the hapten diphenylcyclopropenone (DPC). This receptor was taken from a man between 35 and 55 years old with alopecia areata. Some clones in this sample may be carry-over from other donors' samples. CDR3 sequence (DNA): TGTGCCAGCAGCCAAGTGTCCGGGAGTATTTCCTACGAGCAGTACTTC. Amino acids: CASSQVSGSISYEQYF.